The 17 T cell receptor beta chains listed next were all sequenced from one sample in a study of chemoradiotherapy in HPV16-positive cancers. The table came from immunoSEQ multiplex PCR; TCRdb's copy has only in-frame clones and leaves some out. Of about 10,000 clones in the sample, 86% were seen once. Sequenced here: blood, sampled from a patient who underwent chemoradiotherapy. These receptors originate from a human donor with HPV-associated anogenital cancer.

The chain employs TRBV6-5 and TRBJ2-1; 9 bases are shared with TRBD2. The V gene's germline CDR1 is MNHEY and CDR2 SVGAGI. The V gene end was trimmed by 2 bases and the J gene end by 9 bases; junction bases not matched to a gene: 8. The CDR3 spans 15 residues. CDR3 protein: CASSYGGGAGIEQFF. The CDR3 DNA sequence: TGTGCCAGCAGTTACGGCGGGGGGGCGGGAATTGAGCAGTTCTTC.

The gene calls are TRBV21-1 and TRBJ1-6; the table names TRBD1, a call not compared with the DNA. TRBV21-1 is tagged as a pseudogene. This CDR3 contains 15 residues. CDR3 region: CASSRKDRDNSPLHF. The CDR3 nucleotides read TGTGCCAGCAGCAGAAAGGACAGGGACAATTCACCCCTCCACTTT.

DNA of the CDR3: TGTGCCAGCAGCCACCGACAGGGCAATCAGCCCCAGCATTTT. Amino acid sequence: CASSHRQGNQPQHF. The genes are TRBV11-1 and TRBJ1-5; D perhaps matches TRBD1 (6 bases). The CDR3 sequence is 14 residues long. Germline V lookup: CDR1 SGHAT, CDR2 FQDESV (reference sequence). Trimming stripped 5 bases from V and 2 bases from J, with 10 bases between. The variable domain in full, completed from reference TRBV11-1 and TRBJ1-5, reads EAEVAQSPRYKITEKSQAVAFWCDPISGHATLYWYRQILGQGPELLVQFQDESVVDDSQLPKDRFSAERLKGVDSTLKIQPAELGDSAMYLCASSHRQGNQPQHFGDGTRLSIL.

The chain joins TRBV28 to TRBJ1-3; 11 bases are shared with TRBD1. The V gene's germline CDR1 is MDHEN and CDR2 SYDVKM. The length of the CDR3 is 17 residues. Losses at the gene ends were 5 bases for V and 0 bases for J; bases not matched to a gene: 6. The CDR3 sequence is CASSPGTGGSSGNTIYF. The CDR3 bases are TGTGCCAGCAGTCCCGGGACAGGGGGTTCCTCTGGAAACACCATATATTTT. The entire variable domain, with the rest obtained from reference TRBV28 and TRBJ1-3, is as follows: DVKVTQSSRYLVKRTGEKVFLECVQDMDHENMFWYRQDPGLGLRLIYFSYDVKMKEKGDIPEGYSVSREKKERFSLILESASTNQTSMYLCASSPGTGGSSGNTIYFGEGSWLTVV.

The rearrangement joins TRBV20-1 to TRBJ2-3, with a tentative D call TRBD2 (6 bases). Germline lookup yields CDR1 DFQATT and CDR2 SNEGSKA (reference sequence). The CDR3 loop spans 11 amino acids. V lost 6 bases and J lost 3, with 7 bases in between. The CDR3 reads CSARGTDTQYF. The CDR3 nucleotides read TGCAGTGCCCGGGGGACAGATACGCAGTATTTT.

As DNA, the CDR3 is TGTGCCAGCAGCTTAGGGACTAGCGGGGGGATCAAATACAATGAGCAGTTCTTC. Protein: CASSLGTSGGIKYNEQFF. The chain joins TRBV7-9 to TRBJ2-1; 14 bases match TRBD2. The CDR3 totals 18 residues. V shed 1 base and J 4 bases; nucleotides not matched to a gene: 6. CDR1 is SEHNR, CDR2 FQNEAQ, per germline (reference sequence).

The DNA of the CDR3 is TGTGCCAGCAGCTTAGACCAGGGGGGACAGACAACCGGGGAGCTGTTTTTT. Residues: CASSLDQGGQTTGELFF. V and J are TRBV11-3 and TRBJ2-2; D may be TRBD1 (7 bases). The CDR3 is 17 residues long. V was clipped by 0 bases and J by 5 bases, with 16 bases between them. Germline CDR1 reads SGHNT; CDR2 reads YENEEA.

The chain combines TRBV7-3 with TRBJ1-1; 8 bases are shared with TRBD1. CDR1 and CDR2 from the germline V gene are SGHTA and FQGTGA. CDR3 size: 13 residues. With V trimmed by 6 bases and J by 4 bases, 4 bases remained unmatched. The CDR3 nucleotides are TGTGCCAGCAGTTTTACAGGGGGCACTGAAGCTTTCTTT. It yields the protein CASSFTGGTEAFF.

V usage is TRBV7-9 and J usage is TRBJ2-1; D uncertain. The CDR3 totals 14 residues. CDR1 and CDR2 (germline): SEHNR, FQNEAQ (reference sequence). The germline V and J ends were trimmed by 5 bases and 5 bases, with 13 bases remaining between them. DNA for the CDR3: TGTGCCAGCAGCCCATCTCTGGGGAACAATGAGCAGTTCTTC. This encodes CASSPSLGNNEQFF.

CDR3 nucleotide sequence: TGTGCCAGTAGTTCATGGGGCAGCGGCAATCAGCCCCAGCATTTT. This encodes CASSSWGSGNQPQHF. This sequence joins TRBV19 and TRBJ1-5, with D tentatively TRBD1 (5 bases). V lost 5 bases and J 2 bases, leaving 13 bases between the germline ends. The length of the CDR3 is 15 residues. Germline V lookup: CDR1 LNHDA, CDR2 SQIVND (reference sequence).

The rearrangement links TRBV7-8 to TRBJ1-2; 11 bases fit TRBD1. The V and J ends lost 5 bases and 8 bases, in that order; junction bases with no gene match: 7. The CDR3 length is 14 residues. The germline gives CDR1 SGHVS, CDR2 FQNEAQ. The CDR3 bases are TGTGCCAGCAGCAAGGACAGGGGGCAAGAGGGCTACACCTTC. It yields the protein CASSKDRGQEGYTF.

The rearrangement uses TRBV18 and TRBJ2-1, with 7 bases aligning to TRBD1. The V gene's germline CDR1 is KGHSH and CDR2 LQKENI. The CDR3 loop spans 17 amino acids. V gave up 4 bases and J gave up 5 bases; unmatched junction bases: 14. The CDR3 loop is CASSLGRTGTAHNEQFF. The CDR3, as DNA: TGTGCCAGCTCACTGGGAAGAACCGGGACAGCCCACAATGAGCAGTTCTTC.

The chain couples TRBV7-9 to TRBJ1-1; TRBD1 might be the D (5 bases). Germline CDR1 and CDR2: SEHNR and FQNEAQ (reference sequence). The V gene lost 2 bases and the J gene lost 1 base, with 11 bases spanning the gap. The length of the CDR3 is 15 residues. The CDR3 DNA follows: TGTGCCAGCAGCTTACGCGGGAGGGGGAACACTGAAGCTTTCTTT. This translates into CASSLRGRGNTEAFF.

The V and J genes are TRBV7-9 and TRBJ2-5, with 8 bases that match TRBD2. The closer fit of TRBJ2-7 to the DNA end suggests the J call may be wrong. Germline CDR1 SEHNR, CDR2 FQNEAQ (reference sequence). The CDR3 runs 16 residues. The CDR3 DNA follows: TGTGCCAGCAGCGATCCTAGCGGGTTGAGCTCCTACGAGCAGTACTTC. Residues: CASSDPSGLSSYEQYF.

This rearrangement joins TRBV2 to TRBJ1-6; D gene unclear. Trimming took 4 bases from V and 7 from J, leaving 8 bases between them. Germline CDR1 and CDR2: SNHLY and FYNNEI. The CDR3 totals 13 residues. CDR3 sequence: CASSGAENSPLHF. The CDR3 DNA reads TGTGCCAGCAGTGGGGCAGAAAATTCACCCCTCCACTTT.

CDR3 sequence: CASSATQGAEAFF. The CDR3 DNA follows: TGTGCCAGCAGCGCAACACAGGGAGCTGAAGCTTTCTTT. The V call is TRBV11-3, the J call TRBJ1-1; weak D call: TRBD1 (6 bases). The CDR3 spans 13 residues. Germline CDR1 is SGHNT and CDR2 is YENEEA. Trimming removed 5 bases at V and 6 bases at J, with 13 bases between.

The J gene is TRBJ2-1, the V gene TRBV9; 9 bases match TRBD2. The germline CDR1 and CDR2 sequences are SGDLS and YYNGEE. The CDR3 is 16 residues long. Trimming at V came to 0 bases and at J to 7 bases, leaving 8 bases not matched to a gene. The CDR3 DNA follows: TGTGCCAGCAGCGTAGTTCTGGGCGGGGGGGGAAATGAGCAGTTCTTC. Translating it yields CASSVVLGGGGNEQFF.